This TCR beta chain was sequenced for a study of shared clonotypes between healthy human individuals. CD45RA+ naive and CD45RA-negative memory subsets were separated from CD4+ cells. Data came from immunoSEQ multiplex PCR; TCRdb stores just in-frame clones and leaves some out. The sample contains 950,000 to 1,200,000 clones, 60% to 80% of which appear only once. This TCR was sampled from a man aged 18 to 29 in good health. Some clones in this sample may be carry-over from other donors' samples. Sequenced: memory CD4+ T cells from PBMCs. Specified subset: CD45RA-negative fraction.

CDR3 in amino acids: CASSPAPFYGYTF. The CDR3 nucleotides read TGTGCCAGCAGCCCAGCACCATTCTATGGCTACACCTTC. This chain connects TRBV27 to TRBJ1-2, with D unresolved. Germline values: CDR1 MNHEY, CDR2 SMNVEV (reference sequence). Trimming took 6 bases from V and 4 from J, leaving 12 bases between them. This CDR3 region has 13 residues.